These 25 T cell receptor beta chains share one sample of origin, sequenced in a study of blood T cell repertoires in COVID-19. Libraries were prepared by immunoSEQ multiplex PCR; TCRdb keeps only in-frame clonotypes and omits some of them. The table has under 300,000 clones, 80% to 95% seen once. Input material: peripheral blood. The source is a man in his thirties or forties with COVID-19, enrolled during active disease.

On this clone itself: Other DNA sequences of this sample code for an identical CDR3. The DNA of the CDR3 is TGTGCCAGCAGCCCCGTCCCGGGACAGGGGGCGGTGGGGGAGCAGTACTTC. It yields the protein CASSPVPGQGAVGEQYF. J is TRBJ2-7 and V is TRBV5-6; TRBD1 matches at 12 bases. CDR3 length equals 17 residues. The V gene's germline CDR1 is SGHDT and CDR2 YYEEEE. The junction had 15 bases not matched to a gene; V was cut back by 4 bases and J by 7 bases.

The chain recombines TRBV2 with TRBJ1-5, with TRBD1 matching over 9 bases. Trimming took 6 bases from V and 4 from J; bases not matched to a gene: 7. The CDR3 has 15 residues. CDR1 and CDR2 from the germline V gene are SNHLY and FYNNEI. The CDR3 here is CASRGRTGANQPQHF. The CDR3, as DNA: TGTGCCAGCAGGGGACGGACAGGGGCGAATCAGCCCCAGCATTTT.

The rearrangement links TRBV4-2 to TRBJ2-5; 8 nucleotides line up with TRBD1. The junction had 8 bases not matched to a gene; V was cut back by 4 bases and J by 1 base. Germline V gene lookup returns CDR1 LGHNA and CDR2 YNFKEQ. The CDR3 contains 16 residues. For the CDR3, the DNA is TGTGCCAGCAGCCCAGGGGGCGGACTACGCCAAGAGACCCAGTACTTC. This encodes CASSPGGGLRQETQYF.

V and J are TRBV6-5 and TRBJ2-5, with D maybe TRBD1 (6 bases). This CDR3 contains 16 residues. The V gene's germline CDR1 is MNHEY and CDR2 SVGAGI. V was clipped by 0 bases and J by 4 bases, with 15 bases between them. CDR3 DNA sequence: TGTGCCAGCAGTTACTCGATGAGGGGGATGGGAGAGACCCAGTACTTC. As protein: CASSYSMRGMGETQYF.

This chain uses TRBV2 with TRBJ2-7; D perhaps matches TRBD1 (7 bases). The germline gives CDR1 SNHLY, CDR2 FYNNEI. The CDR3 is made up of 14 amino acids. The V and J ends lost 6 bases and 5 bases respectively, with 17 bases between them. CDR3 in DNA: TGTGCCAGCAGGCCCGGAGGGGGCCTAGACGAGCAGTACTTC. Its protein is CASRPGGGLDEQYF. Drawing the rest from reference TRBV2 and TRBJ2-7, the complete variable domain is EPEVTQTPSHQVTQMGQEVILRCVPISNHLYFYWYRQILGQKVEFLVSFYNNEISEKSEIFDDQFSVERPDGSNFTLKIRSTKLEDSAMYFCASRPGGGLDEQYFGPGTRLTVT.

V usage is TRBV5-4 and J usage is TRBJ1-2; possibly TRBD1 for D (5 bases). The germline V gene has CDR1 SGHNT and CDR2 YYREEE (reference sequence). The ends were cut back, 3 bases at V and 8 bases at J, with 11 bases in the middle. This CDR3 comprises 12 residues. This CDR3 is CASSSRVDGYTF. The CDR3 nucleotides read TGTGCCAGCAGCTCCAGGGTGGACGGCTACACCTTC.

As DNA, the CDR3 is TGTGCCAGCAGTGAAGGCCAGTATAATTCACCCCTCCACTTT. This translates into CASSEGQYNSPLHF. The gene calls are TRBV25-1 and TRBJ1-6; D not resolved. This CDR3 has 14 amino acids. V dropped 2 bases and J dropped 4 bases, with 6 bases sitting between them. The V gene's germline CDR1 is MGHDK and CDR2 SYGVNS. The entire variable domain, with the rest obtained from reference TRBV25-1 and TRBJ1-6, is as follows: EADIYQTPRYLVIGTGKKITLECSQTMGHDKMYWYQQDPGMELHLIHYSYGVNSTEKGDLSSESTVSRIRTEHFPLTLESARPSHTSQYLCASSEGQYNSPLHFGNGTRLTVT.

The rearrangement uses TRBV5-5 and TRBJ1-2; 8 nucleotides align to TRBD1. The V gene's germline CDR1 is SGHKS and CDR2 YYEKEE (reference sequence). The CDR3 is 17 residues long. After removal of 5 bases from V and 4 bases from J, the junction contained 16 bases not matched to a gene. In nucleotides, the CDR3 is TGTGCCAGCAGTCCTCTACCGGGACAGGACTCTCTCTATGGCTACACCTTC. Protein sequence: CASSPLPGQDSLYGYTF.

J is TRBJ2-2 and V is TRBV2, with 8 nucleotides matching TRBD1. The germline V gene has CDR1 SNHLY and CDR2 FYNNEI. The CDR3 totals 15 residues. The V and J ends lost 7 bases and 2 bases, in that order; junction bases with no gene match: 6. The CDR3 spells CASKVQGDNTGELFF. For the CDR3, the DNA is TGTGCCAGCAAGGTACAGGGGGACAACACCGGGGAGCTGTTTTTT.

This clone showed up just once. V and J are TRBV12-5 and TRBJ2-7; D not resolved. The V gene lost 1 base and the J gene lost 4 bases, with 11 bases spanning the gap. CDR3 size: 14 residues. From germline, CDR1 is LGHNT and CDR2 FRNRAP. The CDR3 spells CASGLGRVGYEQYF. CDR3 nucleotide sequence: TGTGCTAGTGGTTTGGGACGGGTTGGATACGAGCAGTACTTC.

The V gene is TRBV6-1, the J gene TRBJ1-1, with 7 bases aligning to TRBD1. The CDR3 totals 16 residues. Germline V gene data show CDR1 as MNHNS and CDR2 as SASEGT. Losses at the gene ends were 2 bases for V and 0 bases for J; bases not matched to a gene: 6. CDR3 in amino acids: CASSETGVAMNTEAFF. Written as DNA, the CDR3 is TGTGCCAGCAGTGAAACAGGGGTAGCCATGAACACTGAAGCTTTCTTT.

This clone occurred once. The chain is built from TRBV5-6 and TRBJ2-3; no definite D call. The CDR3 runs to 15 residues. Per germline, CDR1 SGHDT and CDR2 YYEEEE. The V gene lost 0 bases and the J gene lost 3 bases, with 11 bases spanning the gap. CDR3 DNA: TGTGCCAGCAGCTTGGTTGGTTCTAGTACAGATACGCAGTATTTT. Translation: CASSLVGSSTDTQYF.

This clone was found once. The V gene is TRBV6-5, the J gene TRBJ1-2; TRBD1 is a possible D gene (6 bases). V gave up 7 bases and J gave up 0 bases, with 12 bases separating them. Germline assignment: CDR1 MNHEY and CDR2 SVGAGI. The CDR3 covers 14 residues. The CDR3 DNA reads TGTGCCAGCACGGGGGGACACACTAACTATGGCTACACCTTC. Translated, it gives CASTGGHTNYGYTF.

This rearrangement joins TRBV5-1 to TRBJ1-1, with D possibly matching TRBD1 (6 bases). The CDR3 is 12 amino acids. Deletions cut 1 base from V and 8 bases from J, with 9 bases between. Germline lookup yields CDR1 SGHRS and CDR2 YFSETQ. CDR3 residues: CASSLWGPEAFF. The DNA for the CDR3 is TGCGCCAGCAGCTTGTGGGGGCCCGAAGCTTTCTTT.

The chain links TRBV10-3 to TRBJ2-1; D gene uncertain. Per the germline V gene, CDR1 is ENHRY and CDR2 is SYGVKD. V was shortened by 2 bases and J by 5 bases, with 10 bases between the two germline ends. CDR3 length: 14 residues. The CDR3 nucleotides read TGTGCCATCAGTGAGAGCGCAGTTAACAATGAGCAGTTCTTC. Its protein is CAISESAVNNEQFF.

The CDR3 coding sequence is TGTGCCAGCAGTGACTCGAGGGTGACCGGGGAGCTGTTTTTT. This translates into CASSDSRVTGELFF. This chain uses TRBV6-4 with TRBJ2-2, with D tentatively TRBD2 (5 bases). The CDR3 extends over 14 amino acids. In germline, CDR1 is MRHNA, CDR2 SNTAGT. V shed 0 bases and J shed 5 bases, with 7 bases lying between them.

This chain connects TRBV19 to TRBJ1-5; D is possibly TRBD1 (5 bases). Germline V lookup: CDR1 LNHDA, CDR2 SQIVND (reference sequence). The CDR3 is made up of 17 amino acids. The V end lost 3 bases, the J end lost 2 bases, and 17 bases lay between the germline ends. CDR3 protein: CASSIGRVGIGNQPQHF. Written as DNA, the CDR3 is TGTGCCAGTAGTATCGGCAGGGTGGGGATAGGCAATCAGCCCCAGCATTTT.

The chain has TRBV19 and TRBJ2-5, with no clear D. Germline V lookup: CDR1 LNHDA, CDR2 SQIVND (reference sequence). V was trimmed by 6 bases and J by 5 bases, leaving 16 bases between them. The CDR3 contains 14 residues. CDR3 sequence (DNA): TGTGCCAGTAGCACCGTAGCTGGAAGGGAGACCCAGTACTTC. This gives the protein CASSTVAGRETQYF.

The chain joins TRBV5-5 to TRBJ2-3; TRBD2 might be the D (7 bases). The CDR3 loop spans 16 amino acids. CDR1 is SGHKS and CDR2 is YYEKEE in the germline V gene (reference sequence). V was pared by 4 bases and J by 2 bases, with 17 bases between. The CDR3 loop is CASSPFSGGATDTQYF. CDR3 DNA sequence: TGTGCCAGCAGCCCGTTCTCTGGGGGGGCCACAGATACGCAGTATTTT.

V is TRBV4-2 and J is TRBJ1-5; a weak D match, TRBD1 (5 bases). Trimming left V 0 bases short and J 6 bases short, with 15 bases between. The CDR3 totals 16 residues. CDR1 is LGHNA, CDR2 YNFKEQ, per germline. CDR3 coding DNA: TGTGCCAGCAGCCAAGATAATTCCAGGGTTGGTCAGCCCCAGCATTTT. Protein: CASSQDNSRVGQPQHF.

The chain joins TRBV5-1 to TRBJ2-7; 8 nucleotides match TRBD1. V lost 1 base and J lost 4; bases outside the gene matches: 4. CDR3 length equals 14 residues. CDR1 and CDR2 (germline): SGHRS, YFSETQ. This CDR3 reads CASSLYRGTYEQYF. CDR3 nucleotide sequence: TGCGCCAGCAGCTTGTACAGGGGGACATACGAGCAGTACTTC. Variable domain in full (rest from reference TRBV5-1 and TRBJ2-7): KAGVTQTPRYLIKTRGQQVTLSCSPISGHRSVSWYQQTPGQGLQFLFEYFSETQRNKGNFPGRFSGRQFSNSRSEMNVSTLELGDSALYLCASSLYRGTYEQYFGPGTRLTVT.

This chain links TRBV2 with TRBJ1-1; maybe TRBD1 (5 bases). The length of the CDR3 is 14 residues. In germline, CDR1 is SNHLY, CDR2 FYNNEI. The V and J ends lost 9 bases and 0 bases respectively, with 14 bases between them. This CDR3 reads CASERPGMNTEAFF. The DNA for the CDR3 is TGTGCCAGTGAAAGACCAGGGATGAACACTGAAGCTTTCTTT.

To note about this clone: Other DNA sequences from this sample encode an identical CDR3 as well. The J gene is TRBJ1-2, the V gene TRBV4-1; D is perhaps TRBD1 (5 bases). The CDR3 sequence is 11 residues long. Trimming removed 8 bases at V and 5 bases at J, with 9 bases between. CDR1 is MGHRA and CDR2 is YSYEKL in the germline V gene. The CDR3 loop is CASGASYGYTF. CDR3 DNA: TGCGCCAGCGGGGCGTCGTATGGCTACACCTTC.

The chain has TRBV29-1 and TRBJ2-5; TRBD1 matches 12 bases. The length of the CDR3 is 15 residues. Looked up from germline, CDR1 is SQVTM and CDR2 is ANQGSEA. Trimming took 7 bases from V and 2 from J; bases not matched to a gene: 8. The CDR3 sequence is CSGGQGAFSQETQYF. In nucleotides, the CDR3 is TGCAGCGGGGGACAGGGGGCCTTCAGTCAAGAGACCCAGTACTTC.

The genes are TRBV11-2 and TRBJ2-1, with D hard to call. The germline V gene has CDR1 SGHAT and CDR2 FQNNGV. The CDR3 is made up of 15 amino acids. With 5 bases removed from V and 0 bases from J, the gap between germline ends came to 11 bases. The CDR3 spells CASSTLYSSYNEQFF. CDR3 nucleotide sequence: TGTGCCAGCAGCACTCTTTATAGCTCCTACAATGAGCAGTTCTTC.